Shown below are 19 T cell receptor beta chains from a single sample sequenced in a study of blood T cell repertoires in COVID-19 (dated by TCRdb to about 2020). The receptor library was made with the immunoSEQ multiplex PCR assay. Entries here come from immuneACCESS through TCRdb and include only in-frame sequences with V and J called. Some clones fail to appear in such tables; in the studies checked, an unresolved V gene covers under half of the shortfall, and the cause of the remainder is unknown. In all, the sample holds about 150,000 clones, and approximately 87% of those were seen once. The top ten clonotypes cover approximately 4% of the sample. Sample: peripheral blood. The receptors come from a woman between 70 and 85 years old with acute or convalescent COVID-19.

With regard to this clone: Within the sample, other DNA sequences also encode this same CDR3. This sequence joins TRBV2 and TRBJ2-1; 8 bases fit TRBD2. With 6 bases clipped from V and 3 bases from J, the junction kept 7 bases outside the gene matches. The V gene's germline CDR1 is SNHLY and CDR2 FYNNEI. The CDR3 runs to 15 residues. CDR3 DNA: TGTGCCAGCAGCGACCAAGCGGGGGTCTACAATGAGCAGTTCTTC. This codes for CASSDQAGVYNEQFF.

This clone was observed a few times. The chain combines TRBV7-2 with TRBJ1-5; D ambiguous. CDR3 size: 15 residues. CDR1 and CDR2 from the germline V gene are SGHTA and FQGNSA. V was cut by 5 bases and J by 6 bases, with 17 bases left in between. The DNA for the CDR3 is TGTGCCAGCAGCCCGGGAAGCTCTGGTGGTCAGCCCCAGCATTTT. Translation gives CASSPGSSGGQPQHF.

This chain joins TRBV7-2 and TRBJ2-3, with 7 bases fitting TRBD2. Germline assignment: CDR1 SGHTA and CDR2 FQGNSA. Losses at the gene ends were 5 bases for V and 2 bases for J; bases not matched to a gene: 13. CDR3 size: 17 residues. The CDR3 region has the DNA TGTGCCAGCAGCCCTAGAGCAGGGAGGGGATTCACAGATACGCAGTATTTT. Translating it yields CASSPRAGRGFTDTQYF. Supplemented by reference TRBV7-2 and TRBJ2-3, the full variable domain reads GAGVSQSPSNKVTEKGKDVELRCDPISGHTALYWYRQSLGQGLEFLIYFQGNSAPDKSGLPSDRFSAERTGGSVSTLTIQRTQQEDSAVYLCASSPRAGRGFTDTQYFGPGTRLTVL.

J is TRBJ1-2 and V is TRBV11-1; 8 bases match TRBD1. Germline lookup yields CDR1 SGHAT and CDR2 FQDESV (reference sequence). V shed 5 bases and J 6 bases; nucleotides not matched to a gene: 5. This CDR3 has 13 residues. Here the CDR3 reads CASSTDRGNGYTF. CDR3 sequence (DNA): TGTGCCAGCAGCACCGACAGGGGCAATGGCTACACCTTC.

V gene TRBV30 combines with J gene TRBJ1-5, with 8 nucleotides matching TRBD1. Trimming removed 2 bases from V and 4 bases from J; junction bases left unmatched: 7. Germline CDR1 reads GTSNPN; CDR2 reads SVGIG (reference sequence). The CDR3 is 15 residues long. This CDR3 reads CAWSMGTGFNQPQHF. The CDR3 bases are TGTGCCTGGAGTATGGGGACAGGATTTAATCAGCCCCAGCATTTT.

This chain uses TRBV5-5 with TRBJ2-1, with 15 bases fitting TRBD2. From germline, CDR1 is SGHKS and CDR2 YYEKEE (reference sequence). This CDR3 has 19 amino acids. V gave up 3 bases and J gave up 0 bases; unmatched junction bases: 7. The CDR3 nucleotides read TGTGCCAGCAGCTCCGGGACTAGCGGGGGGCCTTCCTCCTACAATGAGCAGTTCTTC. Its protein is CASSSGTSGGPSSYNEQFF.

This chain joins TRBV27 and TRBJ1-2, with D tentatively TRBD1 (5 bases). Between the trimmed V and J ends, which lost 4 bases and 1 base, there was a span of 16 bases. CDR3 length: 16 residues. Germline CDR1 is MNHEY and CDR2 is SMNVEV (reference sequence). CDR3: CASSSTLRTYNYGYTF. Here the CDR3 DNA reads TGTGCCAGCAGTTCGACACTCAGGACATATAACTATGGCTACACCTTC.

This rearrangement joins TRBV6-5 to TRBJ1-1; the D gene is possibly TRBD1 (6 bases). Per the germline V gene, CDR1 is MNHEY and CDR2 is SVGAGI. This CDR3 is built from 16 residues. Trimming stripped 4 bases from V and 5 bases from J, with 20 bases between. The CDR3 bases are TGTGCCAGCAGTTCCGGGGGGGCCCGGCGTGGGACTGAAGCTTTCTTT. Its translation is CASSSGGARRGTEAFF.

This rearrangement joins TRBV5-1 to TRBJ2-1; D ambiguous. Germline V gives CDR1 SGHRS, CDR2 YFSETQ. V was clipped by 4 bases and J by 3 bases, with 8 bases between them. The CDR3 sequence is 13 residues long. CDR3 nucleotide sequence: TGCGCCAGCAGCCCCGTACACTACAATGAGCAGTTCTTC. This sequence encodes CASSPVHYNEQFF.

This chain uses TRBV29-1 with TRBJ1-1, with 9 bases lining up with TRBD1. CDR1 and CDR2 from the germline V gene are SQVTM and ANQGSEA. The trim removed 5 bases at V and 11 bases at J, leaving 9 bases unmatched. The CDR3 consists of 12 residues. The CDR3 reads CSVIQGASVAFF. The CDR3 DNA sequence: TGCAGCGTTATACAGGGGGCGAGCGTTGCTTTCTTT.

This clone has at least ten counts. The V and J genes are TRBV5-1 and TRBJ2-5; D gene uncertain. Germline CDR1 reads SGHRS; CDR2 reads YFSETQ. This CDR3 spans 14 amino acids. V was pared by 0 bases and J by 2 bases, with 8 bases between. The CDR3 coding sequence is TGCGCCAGCAGCTTGGTCGCCTATCAAGAGACCCAGTACTTC. Translation: CASSLVAYQETQYF.

This clone was counted once. The DNA of the CDR3 is TGTGCCAGCAGCACAAAGGACTACCTTAGGACGCAGTATTTT. This codes for CASSTKDYLRTQYF. The chain links TRBV7-9 to TRBJ2-3, with D tentatively TRBD2 (6 bases). From germline, CDR1 is SEHNR and CDR2 FQNEAQ (reference sequence). The CDR3 spans 14 residues. The ends were cut back, 5 bases at V and 9 bases at J, with 18 bases in the middle.

The chain employs TRBV4-3 and TRBJ1-4; maybe TRBD1 (5 bases). Trimming removed 2 bases at V and 4 bases at J, with 14 bases between. Germline V gene lookup returns CDR1 LGHNA and CDR2 YSLEER. There are 16 residues in the CDR3. The chain's CDR3 is CASSQRGGKVNEKLFF. The CDR3 DNA is TGCGCCAGCAGCCAAAGGGGAGGAAAGGTTAATGAAAAACTGTTTTTT.

J is TRBJ1-5 and V is TRBV6-1; perhaps TRBD1 as D (6 bases). From germline, CDR1 is MNHNS and CDR2 SASEGT. This CDR3 is 12 amino acids long. The ends were cut back, 3 bases at V and 12 bases at J, with 12 bases in the middle. The CDR3, as DNA: TGTGCCAGCAGTGACCAGGACAGCCACCAGCATTTT. It codes for CASSDQDSHQHF.

This sequence joins TRBV21-1 and TRBJ2-1; TRBD1 is the table's D call, not checked against the DNA. TRBV21-1 is classified as a pseudogene. CDR3 size: 15 residues. CDR3 coding DNA: TGTGCCAGCAGACCGGGACAGGGGGTATACAATGAGCAGTTCTTC. Amino acid sequence: CASRPGQGVYNEQFF.

The rearrangement joins TRBV5-1 to TRBJ2-5; D gene ambiguous. This CDR3 has 13 residues. Trimming pared 4 bases from V and 5 bases from J, leaving 12 bases between. CDR1 is SGHRS and CDR2 is YFSETQ in the germline V gene. CDR3 protein: CASSPQTGETQYF. In nucleotides, the CDR3 is TGCGCCAGCAGCCCGCAGACCGGGGAGACCCAGTACTTC. Full variable domain (outside the CDR3, taken from reference TRBV5-1 and TRBJ2-5): KAGVTQTPRYLIKTRGQQVTLSCSPISGHRSVSWYQQTPGQGLQFLFEYFSETQRNKGNFPGRFSGRQFSNSRSEMNVSTLELGDSALYLCASSPQTGETQYFGPGTRLLVL.

The rearrangement links TRBV4-1 to TRBJ2-1; D perhaps matches TRBD2 (7 bases). This CDR3 is built from 18 residues. The V end lost 4 bases, the J end lost 0 bases, and 19 bases lay between the germline ends. Germline CDR1 MGHRA, CDR2 YSYEKL. The CDR3 DNA is TGCGCCAGCAGCCCCACCCGCCGGGGGGCCAGCTCCTACAATGAGCAGTTCTTC. Protein sequence: CASSPTRRGASSYNEQFF.

This clone was counted a single time. The rearrangement joins TRBV6-2 or TRBV6-3 to TRBJ2-2; 10 positions agree with TRBD2. Germline CDR1 reads MNHEY; CDR2 reads SVGEGT. The ends lost 3 bases at V and 5 bases at J; junction bases unmatched: 12. CDR3 length: 18 residues. The CDR3 bases are TGTGCCAGCAGTTATAGGCTAGCGGGAGTAAGGCATACCGGGGAGCTGTTTTTT. Protein sequence: CASSYRLAGVRHTGELFF.

The CDR3 sequence: CASSTRTGTGTNYGYTF. In nucleotides, the CDR3 is TGTGCCAGTAGTACTCGTACCGGGACAGGGACCAACTATGGCTACACCTTC. The chain couples TRBV19 to TRBJ1-2, with 9 bases that match TRBD1. Germline V gene sequence: CDR1 LNHDA, CDR2 SQIVND (reference sequence). This CDR3 is 17 amino acids long. The junction had 11 bases not matched to a gene; V was cut back by 4 bases and J by 2 bases.